Below, one T cell receptor (beta chain) is given with its context. Its specificity is unknown. CDR1 and CDR2 from the germline V gene are DFQATT and SNEGSKA (reference sequence). The CDR3 is 17 amino acids. Trimming removed 1 base from V and 4 bases from J; junction bases left unmatched: 7. Treatment specified: approximately nine-day PBMC culture with coronavirus spike peptide pools or control peptides (ViraFEST assay). This specimen comes from a study of vaccination and CD4 T cells after COVID-19. An Oncomine TCR Beta short-read assay was used to sequence the DNA from cultured CD4+ T cells. TCRdb reprocessed the PCR reads with MiXCR, giving one entry per CDR3 protein. The profile shows more than 10,000 distinct CDR3 sequences, approximately 57% of them singletons.

The sample consisted of CD4+ T cells from blood, cultured in vitro. This chain joins TRBV20-1 and TRBJ2-1; 13 positions agree with TRBD2. The source of this sequence is a human donor who had recovered from COVID-19. In DNA form, the CDR3 reads TGCAGTGCTAGAGTACTAGCGGGAGGGGGGTCTTACAATGAGCAGTTCTTC. It encodes CSARVLAGGGSYNEQFF.